Each of the 24 T cell receptor delta chains below was sequenced from the same sample in a study of γδ T cells in repeated Plasmodium falciparum infection. Flow sorting of PBMC yielded separate Vgamma9/Vdelta2+ and Vdelta2-negative gammadelta T cell populations for bulk repertoire analysis. TCRdb re-called the multiplex PCR reads through CATT. In the table there are under 65,000 delta-chain clones, around 1.7% of which are singletons. The specimen was gamma-delta T cells from blood. Every receptor here comes from a pool of human donors (malaria-infected and uninfected, not separated).

This clone has a count of ten or more. TCRdb pairs this DNA with a much larger clone's protein that differs at residue 18, likely a read error; the protein shown was translated from the DNA. V and J are TRDV1 and TRDJ1, with 8 bases aligning to TRDD3. The CDR3 is 25 residues long. Germline CDR1 reads TSWWSYY; CDR2 reads QGS. V was clipped by 0 bases and J by 0 bases; unmatched bases: 30. DNA of the CDR3: TGTGCTCTTGGGGAACTAGGACCCCCCTTAGGGCCCCTCGACTGGGGGGAATCGTACACCGATAAACTCATCTTT. Protein sequence: CALGELGPPLGPLDWGESYTDKLIF.

This clone was seen only a few times. This likely came from a read error, as a far larger clone is one base away. The same CDR3 also results from other DNA sequences found in this sample. V is TRDV1 and J is TRDJ1, with 8 bases matching TRDD3. The length of the CDR3 is 19 residues. The germline V gene encodes CDR1 TSWWSYY and CDR2 QGS. The CDR3 nucleotides are TGTGCTCTTGGGCCACGTGGCGGGGGGGATAATGGTGGGACCGACAAACTCATCTTT. It is translated as CALGPRGGGDNGGTDKLIF.

The sample holds a few counts of this clone. The TCRdb protein comes from a much larger clone and disagrees with this DNA's translation at residue 8, likely due to a read error; the protein given here is derived from the DNA. The chain combines TRDV1 with TRDJ1, with a tentative D call TRDD2 (6 bases). Germline matching of the DNA provided the J gene here, since TCRdb leaves it blank. The CDR3 spans 21 residues. V lost 3 bases and J 1 base, leaving 30 bases between the germline ends. Germline assignment: CDR1 TSWWSYY and CDR2 QGS. The CDR3 loop reads CALGDSSCGNGVICVTDKLIF. The CDR3 DNA reads as TGTGCTCTTGGGGACTCTTCCTGCGGGAATGGGGTCATATGTGTCACCGATAAACTCATCTTT.

With respect to this clone: TCRdb records a much larger clone's protein for this DNA, with a difference at residue 13 that likely arises from a read error; the protein given is the translation of the DNA. The chain uses TRDV1 and TRDJ1; 9 bases fit TRDD2. Here the J gene was assigned by germline matching of the DNA, as TCRdb has none. This CDR3 region has 23 residues. Germline V gene lookup returns CDR1 TSWWSYY and CDR2 QGS. The ends lost 0 bases at V and 0 bases at J; junction bases unmatched: 23. The CDR3 DNA reads TGTGCTCTTGGGGAACTGGGGCCTTCCTACGACTGGGAGATACAAGGGAACACCGATAAACTCATCTTT. Translated, it gives CALGELGPSYDWEIQGNTDKLIF.

This clone turned up a few times. For this DNA, TCRdb reports the protein of a much larger clone, which diverges at residue 5, most likely from a read error; the protein presented here is translated directly from the DNA. The V call is TRDV1, the J call TRDJ1, with 8 nucleotides matching TRDD3. TCRdb supplies no J gene; here it was assigned by aligning the nucleotide sequence to germline. The germline CDR1 and CDR2 sequences are TSWWSYY and QGS. Trimming removed 5 bases from V and 0 bases from J; junction bases left unmatched: 17. The CDR3 covers 19 residues. The CDR3 DNA is TGTGCTCTTGGGAAATCCAGCGGCTACTGGGGGTACGACACCGATAAACTCATCTTT. Translated, it gives CALGKSSGYWGYDTDKLIF.

Remarks on this clone: TCRdb pairs this DNA with a much larger clone's protein that differs at residue 2, likely a read error; the protein shown was translated from the DNA. This chain uses TRDV1 with TRDJ1; TRDD3 agrees at 13 bases. CDR1 and CDR2 from the germline V gene are TSWWSYY and QGS. The CDR3 sequence is 25 residues long. Here the CDR3 DNA reads TGTTCTCTTGGGGAACTAGATAAGTTTCTACTAGACTGGGGGATACGCCGAGGGAACACCGATAAACTCATCTTT. It yields the protein CSLGELDKFLLDWGIRRGNTDKLIF.

As to this clone: The TCRdb protein, from a much larger clone, departs from this DNA's translation at residue 12, likely by read error; the protein shown derives from the DNA. This chain links TRDV1 with TRDJ1; no definite D call. The CDR3 runs to 18 residues. V lost 3 bases, J lost 1 base, and 21 bases lay in between. Germline V gives CDR1 TSWWSYY, CDR2 QGS. CDR3 sequence reads: CALGEPRSPCGGTDKLIF. CDR3 bases: TGTGCTCTTGGGGAGCCGAGATCTCCTTGCGGAGGCACCGATAAACTCATCTTT.

With respect to this clone: A far larger clone lies a single base away; this is likely a read error. The same CDR3 can be traced to other DNA sequences in this sample. This rearrangement joins TRDV1 to TRDJ1; perhaps D is TRDD1 or TRDD3 (7 bases each). Trimming stripped 4 bases from V and 3 bases from J, with 27 bases between. CDR3 length: 19 amino acids. CDR1 and CDR2 from the germline V gene are TSWWSYY and QGS. CDR3 sequence: CALGGQIVLGDRKSDKLIF. The CDR3 nucleotides are TGTGCTCTTGGGGGACAAATAGTCCTAGGGGATAGGAAATCCGATAAACTCATCTTT.

This clone was detected a few times. This DNA's translation differs at residue 12 from TCRdb's protein, which comes from a much larger clone; a read error is likely, and the protein shown is translated from the DNA. The chain joins TRDV1 to TRDJ1; 7 positions agree with TRDD3. The J gene was missing in TCRdb and was found by matching the end of the DNA to germline. The trim removed 1 base at V and 7 bases at J, leaving 21 bases unmatched. The germline CDR1 and CDR2 sequences are TSWWSYY and QGS. The CDR3 has 19 residues. The CDR3 DNA follows: TGTGCTCTTGGGGAACACACTTCCCTCTGGGGGGTACACGCCGTTAAACTCATCTTT. Its translation: CALGEHTSLWGVHAVKLIF.

This clone was detected ten times or more. Translating this DNA gives a protein that differs at residue 7 from the TCRdb one, which belongs to a much larger clone; a read error is likely, and the protein shown is this translation. V gene TRDV1 combines with J gene TRDJ1, with 7 bases fitting TRDD3. Per the germline V gene, CDR1 is TSWWSYY and CDR2 is QGS. The CDR3 sequence is 17 residues long. With V trimmed by 6 bases and J by 0 bases, 13 bases remained unmatched. Written as DNA, the CDR3 is TGTGCTCTTGGCTGGGGGGACACCCTTCAGTACACCGATAAACTCATCTTT. Its protein product is CALGWGDTLQYTDKLIF.

This clone came up a few times. The mismatch at residue 8 between this DNA's translation and the TCRdb protein of a much larger clone likely reflects a read error; the protein shown is translated from the DNA. The chain couples TRDV1 to TRDJ1; 13 bases agree with TRDD3. TCRdb supplies no J gene; here it was assigned by aligning the nucleotide sequence to germline. With V trimmed by 1 base and J by 5 bases, 16 bases remained unmatched. The CDR3 consists of 20 residues. CDR1 is TSWWSYY and CDR2 is QGS in the germline V gene. CDR3 residues: CALGEPYSNLYWGIRDKLIF. CDR3 DNA: TGTGCTCTTGGGGAACCCTACTCAAACCTCTACTGGGGGATACGAGATAAACTCATCTTT.

This clone was counted a few times. TCRdb lists the protein of a much larger clone for this DNA, which differs at residue 9, so this is likely a read error; the protein given here is translated from the DNA itself. J is TRDJ1 and V is TRDV2; D remains ambiguous. The J gene is absent in TCRdb and was assigned here via DNA matching to germline. V was cut by 0 bases and J by 3 bases, with 10 bases left in between. Per germline, CDR1 GEAIGNYY and CDR2 EKD. The CDR3 sequence is 14 residues long. The CDR3 DNA reads TGTGCCTGTGACACCCTAGAGTACGCCGATAAACTCATCTTT. This gives the protein CACDTLEYADKLIF.

This clone was found many times. The genes are TRDV1 and TRDJ1; possible D gene TRDD3, 6 bases. The CDR3 is 23 amino acids. The germline gives CDR1 TSWWSYY, CDR2 QGS. V shed 3 bases and J shed 10 bases, with 45 bases lying between them. The CDR3 sequence is CALGDSTFNGIRNGWGPTGGLIF. In DNA, the CDR3 is TGTGCTCTTGGGGACTCGACCTTCAACGGCATACGAAACGGCTGGGGCCCGACCGGGGGACTCATCTTT.

Here the J gene is TRDJ1 and the V gene is not called; the table's TRDD2 call for D was not verified on the DNA. The CDR3 covers 22 residues. The CDR3: CALGELHTTRLPTLSFTDKRIF. CDR3 sequence (DNA): TGTGCTCTTGGGGAACTGCATACCACCCGCCTTCCTACTCTAAGTTTTACCGATAAAAGAATCTTT.

This clone has at least ten counts. TCRdb records a much larger clone's protein for this DNA, with a difference at residue 5 that likely arises from a read error; the protein given is the translation of the DNA. The CDR3 DNA sequence: TGTGCTCTTGGGGGACTCCCCGGGGGATCCCCCGATAAACTCATCTTT. This gives the protein CALGGLPGGSPDKLIF. The rearrangement links TRDV1 to TRDJ1; the match to TRDD3 covers 7 bases. Germline CDR1 is TSWWSYY and CDR2 is QGS. The V gene end was trimmed by 4 bases and the J gene end by 3 bases; junction bases not matched to a gene: 11. The CDR3 length is 16 residues.

This clone was picked up many times. V gene TRAV36/DV7 combines with J gene TRDJ1; 12 bases align to TRDD3. The CDR3 runs to 14 residues. The germline gives CDR1 VTNFRS, CDR2 LTSSGIE (reference sequence). Trimming at V came to 4 bases and at J to 7 bases, leaving 8 bases not matched to a gene. The CDR3 sequence: CAVFRTGGYSKLIF. DNA for the CDR3: TGTGCTGTGTTCCGTACTGGGGGATACTCTAAACTCATCTTT.

The V and J genes are TRDV1 and TRDJ1; D assignment may be TRDD2 or TRDD3 (8 bases each). Per the germline V gene, CDR1 is TSWWSYY and CDR2 is QGS. Trimming cost V 4 bases and J 2 bases, with 23 bases left between them. The CDR3 totals 18 residues. The CDR3 DNA reads TGTGCTCTTGGGGTATCACTTCCTACCCACTGGGGGACCGATAAACTCATCTTT. It specifies CALGVSLPTHWGTDKLIF.

Turning to this clone: TCRdb's listed protein matches a much larger clone and diverges from this DNA's translation at residue 9, likely through a read error; the protein shown comes from the DNA. The chain joins TRDV1 to TRDJ1; unclear D gene. The J gene comes from matching the DNA to germline here; TCRdb lacks it. This CDR3 spans 19 amino acids. Germline assignment: CDR1 TSWWSYY and CDR2 QGS. V was cut by 4 bases and J by 5 bases, with 29 bases left in between. CDR3 coding DNA: TGTGCTCTTGGGGTTACGAACTATCCCCTGGTATTACAACAAGATAAACTCATCTTT. Its protein product is CALGVTNYPLVLQQDKLIF.

In this sample, this clone turned up a few times. It is likely a read error: a sequence one base away is far more abundant. This specimen includes other DNA sequences encoding the same CDR3. The chain links TRDV1 to TRDJ2; 8 bases agree with TRDD3. Germline V gene sequence: CDR1 TSWWSYY, CDR2 QGS. This CDR3 contains 24 residues. J was trimmed by 4 bases and V by 4 bases; bases with no gene match: 32. In DNA form, the CDR3 reads TGTGCTCTTGGGGTCACACCTACGCCGAGGGTACTGGGGGTTCTCCGCGGCTCGACAGCACAACTCTTCTTT. It translates to CALGVTPTPRVLGVLRGSTAQLFF.

This clone was recorded many times. This DNA's translation and the protein TCRdb lists, from a much larger clone, do not match at residue 13, likely due to a read error; the protein shown is translated from the DNA. The V and J genes are TRDV2 and TRDJ1; TRDD3 agrees at 13 bases. The germline V gene encodes CDR1 GEAIGNYY and CDR2 EKD. This CDR3 is 18 amino acids long. V shed 3 bases and J 3 bases; nucleotides not matched to a gene: 12. CDR3 sequence (DNA): TGTGCCTGTGACCGATTAGGTGTTACTGGGGGATACGCCGATAAACTCATCTTT. Amino acids: CACDRLGVTGGYADKLIF.

This clone has only a few counts. This likely came from a read error, as a far larger clone is one base away. Additional DNA sequences in this sample encode the identical CDR3. The chain employs TRDV1 and TRDJ1; 7 positions match TRDD2. CDR1 and CDR2 from the germline V gene are TSWWSYY and QGS. The CDR3 is 21 residues long. Here the CDR3 reads CALGLPFLPAGLGDRNRGLIF. CDR3 DNA: TGTGCCCTTGGGCTCCCGTTCCTACCGGCAGGTCTGGGAGATCGCAATCGGGGACTCATCTTT.

This clone was seen more than once but under ten times. This DNA's translation differs at residue 12 from TCRdb's protein, which comes from a much larger clone; a read error is likely, and the protein shown is translated from the DNA. The J gene is TRDJ2, the V gene TRDV1, with 9 bases that match TRDD3. No J segment appears in TCRdb, so it was assigned here by matching the sequence to germline. The CDR3 contains 24 residues. Looked up from germline, CDR1 is TSWWSYY and CDR2 is QGS. V dropped 0 bases and J dropped 2; count of bases not matched to a gene: 25. CDR3 sequence: CALGELPHELTSRGIQKLTAQLFF. CDR3 DNA: TGTGCTCTTGGGGAACTTCCTCATGAACTTACCAGCCGGGGGATACAAAAGTTGACAGCACAACTCTTCTTT.

The sample holds many counts of this clone. One base separates it from a far larger clone, so it is likely a read error. The identical CDR3 is also encoded by other nucleotide sequences in the sample. The gene calls are TRDV1 and TRDJ1; a possible D gene is TRDD2 (6 bases). CDR3 size: 13 residues. CDR1 is TSWWSYY and CDR2 is QGS in the germline V gene. CDR3 amino acids: CALRPSLTDKLIF. For the CDR3, the DNA is TGTGCTCTGCGGCCTTCCCTGACCGACAAACTCATCTTT.

This clone occurred many times. A read error likely explains why the TCRdb protein, taken from a much larger clone, differs from this DNA's translation at residue 5; the protein shown is translated from the DNA. V and J are TRDV1 and TRDJ1, with a weak D call TRDD3 (6 bases). This CDR3 region has 22 residues. Germline V gene lookup returns CDR1 TSWWSYY and CDR2 QGS. The CDR3 here is CALGGPRRRDTRTPFHSDKVIF. CDR3 nucleotide sequence: TGTGCTCTTGGGGGACCTCGGAGAAGAGATACGCGGACACCATTCCACAGCGATAAAGTCATCTTT.